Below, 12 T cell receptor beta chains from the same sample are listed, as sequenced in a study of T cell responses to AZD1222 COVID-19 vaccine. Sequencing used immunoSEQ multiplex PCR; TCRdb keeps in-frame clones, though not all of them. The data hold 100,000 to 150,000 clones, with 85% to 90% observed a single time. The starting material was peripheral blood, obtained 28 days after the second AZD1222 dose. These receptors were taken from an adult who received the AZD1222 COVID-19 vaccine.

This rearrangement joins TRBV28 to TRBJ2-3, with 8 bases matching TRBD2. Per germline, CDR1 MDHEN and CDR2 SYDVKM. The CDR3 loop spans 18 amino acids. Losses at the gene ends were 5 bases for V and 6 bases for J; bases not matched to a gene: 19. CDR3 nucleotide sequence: TGTGCCAGCAGTCCTCCCACCGGGACTAGGGGGGGGTTGGATACGCAGTATTTT. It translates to CASSPPTGTRGGLDTQYF.

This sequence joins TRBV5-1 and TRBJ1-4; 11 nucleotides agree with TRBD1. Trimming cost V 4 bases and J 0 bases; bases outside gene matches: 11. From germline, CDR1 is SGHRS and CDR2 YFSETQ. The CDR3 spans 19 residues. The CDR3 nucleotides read TGCGCCAGCAGCCAAGGGACAGGGGGAAGTGATGCAACTAATGAAAAACTGTTTTTT. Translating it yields CASSQGTGGSDATNEKLFF. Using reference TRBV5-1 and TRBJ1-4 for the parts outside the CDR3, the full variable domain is KAGVTQTPRYLIKTRGQQVTLSCSPISGHRSVSWYQQTPGQGLQFLFEYFSETQRNKGNFPGRFSGRQFSNSRSEMNVSTLELGDSALYLCASSQGTGGSDATNEKLFFGSGTQLSVL.

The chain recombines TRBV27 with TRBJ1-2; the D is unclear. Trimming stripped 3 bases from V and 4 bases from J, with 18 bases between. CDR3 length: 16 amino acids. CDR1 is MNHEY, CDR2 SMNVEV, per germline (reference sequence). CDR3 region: CASSLHRPVDFYGYTF. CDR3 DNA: TGTGCCAGCAGTTTGCACAGACCCGTTGACTTCTATGGCTACACCTTC.

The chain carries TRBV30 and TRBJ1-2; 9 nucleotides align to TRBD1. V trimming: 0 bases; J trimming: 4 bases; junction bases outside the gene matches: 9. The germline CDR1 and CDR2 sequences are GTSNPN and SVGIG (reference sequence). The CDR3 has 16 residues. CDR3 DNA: TGTGCCTGGAGTGTTCAACGGGACAGGGTGCTCTATGGCTACACCTTC. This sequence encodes CAWSVQRDRVLYGYTF.

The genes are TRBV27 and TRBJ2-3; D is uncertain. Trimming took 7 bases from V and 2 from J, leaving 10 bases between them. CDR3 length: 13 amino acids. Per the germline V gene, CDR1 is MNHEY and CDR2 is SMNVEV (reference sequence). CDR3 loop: CASKTAPTDTQYF. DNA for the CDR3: TGTGCCAGCAAGACCGCCCCCACAGATACGCAGTATTTT.

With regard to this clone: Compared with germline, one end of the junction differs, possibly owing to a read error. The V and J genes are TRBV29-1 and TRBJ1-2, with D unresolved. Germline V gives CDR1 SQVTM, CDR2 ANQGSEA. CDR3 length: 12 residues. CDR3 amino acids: CSAEWTTGGYTF. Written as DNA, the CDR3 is TGCAGCGCTGAATGGACGACGGGGGGCTACACCTTC. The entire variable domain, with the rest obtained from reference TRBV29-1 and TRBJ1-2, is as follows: SAVISQKPSRDICQRGTSLTIQCQVDSQVTMMFWYRQQPGQSLTLIATANQGSEATYESGFVIDKFPISRPNLTFSTLTVSNMSPEDSSIYLCSAEWTTGGYTFGSGTRLTVV.

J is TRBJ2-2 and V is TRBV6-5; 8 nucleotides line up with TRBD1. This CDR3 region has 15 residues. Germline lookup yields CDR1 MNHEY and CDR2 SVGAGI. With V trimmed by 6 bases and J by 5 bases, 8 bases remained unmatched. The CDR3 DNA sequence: TGTGCCAGCAGCCCCAGGGGGCAGAGGACCGGGGAGCTGTTTTTT. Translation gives CASSPRGQRTGELFF.

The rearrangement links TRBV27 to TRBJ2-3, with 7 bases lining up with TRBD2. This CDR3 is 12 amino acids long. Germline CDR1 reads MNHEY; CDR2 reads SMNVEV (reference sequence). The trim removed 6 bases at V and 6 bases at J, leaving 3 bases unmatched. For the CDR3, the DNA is TGTGCCAGCAGCCGGGGGGTGGATACGCAGTATTTT. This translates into CASSRGVDTQYF.

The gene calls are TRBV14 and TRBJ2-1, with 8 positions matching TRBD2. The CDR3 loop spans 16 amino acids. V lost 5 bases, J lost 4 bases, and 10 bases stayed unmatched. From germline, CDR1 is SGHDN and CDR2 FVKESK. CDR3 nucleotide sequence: TGTGCCAGCAGCTTGACCGGGACTAGGGGGTACAATGAGCAGTTCTTC. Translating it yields CASSLTGTRGYNEQFF. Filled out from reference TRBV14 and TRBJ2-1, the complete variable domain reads EAGVTQFPSHSVIEKGQTVTLRCDPISGHDNLYWYRRVMGKEIKFLLHFVKESKQDESGMPNNRFLAERTGGTYSTLKVQPAELEDSGVYFCASSLTGTRGYNEQFFGPGTRLTVL.

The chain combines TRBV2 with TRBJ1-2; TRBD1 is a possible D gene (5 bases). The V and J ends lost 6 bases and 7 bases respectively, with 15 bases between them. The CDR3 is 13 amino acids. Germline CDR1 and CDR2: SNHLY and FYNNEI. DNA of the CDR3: TGTGCCAGCAGCCCCAGGGAAATAGGTGGCTACACCTTC. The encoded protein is CASSPREIGGYTF.

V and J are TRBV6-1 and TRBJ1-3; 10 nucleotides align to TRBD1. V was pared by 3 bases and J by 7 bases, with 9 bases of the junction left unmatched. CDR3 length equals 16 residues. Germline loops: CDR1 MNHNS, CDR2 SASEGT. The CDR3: CASSDAGTGVRNTIYF. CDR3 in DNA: TGTGCCAGCAGTGACGCCGGGACAGGGGTCAGGAACACCATATATTTT.

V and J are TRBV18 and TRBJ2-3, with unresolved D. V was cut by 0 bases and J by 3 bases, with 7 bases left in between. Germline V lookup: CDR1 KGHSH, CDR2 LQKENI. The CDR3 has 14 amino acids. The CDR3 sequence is CASSPPGATDTQYF. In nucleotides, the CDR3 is TGTGCCAGCTCACCACCTGGAGCAACAGATACGCAGTATTTT.